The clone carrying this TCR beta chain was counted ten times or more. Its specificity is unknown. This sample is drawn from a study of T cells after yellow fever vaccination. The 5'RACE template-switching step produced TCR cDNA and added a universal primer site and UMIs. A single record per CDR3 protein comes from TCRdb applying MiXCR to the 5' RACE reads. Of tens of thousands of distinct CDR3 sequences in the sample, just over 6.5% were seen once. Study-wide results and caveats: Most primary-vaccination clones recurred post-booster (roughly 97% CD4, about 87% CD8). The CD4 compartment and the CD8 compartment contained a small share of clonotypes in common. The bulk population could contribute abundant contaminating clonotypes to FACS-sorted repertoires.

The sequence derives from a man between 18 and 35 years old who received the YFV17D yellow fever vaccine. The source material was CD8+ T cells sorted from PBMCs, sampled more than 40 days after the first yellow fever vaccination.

DNA for the CDR3: TGCGCCACCACGGGAGGGCTGAACACTGAAGCTTTCTTT. Amino acids: CATTGGLNTEAFF. The chain couples TRBV10-2 to TRBJ1-1; D unresolved. Germline V gene data show CDR1 as WSHSY and CDR2 as SAAADI. The CDR3 contains 13 residues. Deletions cut 10 bases from V and 0 bases from J, with 12 bases between.